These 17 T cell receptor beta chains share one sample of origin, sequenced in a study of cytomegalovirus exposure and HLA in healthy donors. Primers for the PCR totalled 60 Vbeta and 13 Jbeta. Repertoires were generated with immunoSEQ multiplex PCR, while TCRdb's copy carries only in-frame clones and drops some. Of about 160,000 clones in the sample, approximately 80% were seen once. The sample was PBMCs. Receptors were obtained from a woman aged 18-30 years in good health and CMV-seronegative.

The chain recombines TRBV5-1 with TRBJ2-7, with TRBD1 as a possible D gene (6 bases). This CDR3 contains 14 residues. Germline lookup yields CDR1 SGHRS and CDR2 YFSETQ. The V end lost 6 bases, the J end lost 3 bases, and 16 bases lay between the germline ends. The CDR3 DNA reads TGCGCCAGCACCGGGACACAGAGCCGCTACGAGCAGTACTTC. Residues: CASTGTQSRYEQYF.

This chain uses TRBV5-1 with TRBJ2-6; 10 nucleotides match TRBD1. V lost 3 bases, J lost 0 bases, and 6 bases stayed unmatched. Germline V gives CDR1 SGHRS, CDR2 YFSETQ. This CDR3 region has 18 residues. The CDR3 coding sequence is TGCGCCAGCAGCTCGGGGGGACAGGGGAGCTCTGGGGCCAACGTCCTGACTTTC. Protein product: CASSSGGQGSSGANVLTF.

CDR3 in amino acids: CASSYVDRGPQETQYF. The CDR3 DNA follows: TGTGCCAGCAGTTACGTGGACAGGGGGCCCCAAGAGACCCAGTACTTC. The chain employs TRBV28 and TRBJ2-5; 11 bases align to TRBD1. CDR1 is MDHEN and CDR2 is SYDVKM in the germline V gene. CDR3 length: 16 amino acids. V lost 4 bases to trimming and J lost 1 base; unmatched junction nucleotides: 5.

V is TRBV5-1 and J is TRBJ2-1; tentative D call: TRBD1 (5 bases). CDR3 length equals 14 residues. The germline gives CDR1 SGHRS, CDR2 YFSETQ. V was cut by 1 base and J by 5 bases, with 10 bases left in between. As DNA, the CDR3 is TGCGCCAGCAGCTTGTACCTACAGGACAATGAGCAGTTCTTC. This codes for CASSLYLQDNEQFF.

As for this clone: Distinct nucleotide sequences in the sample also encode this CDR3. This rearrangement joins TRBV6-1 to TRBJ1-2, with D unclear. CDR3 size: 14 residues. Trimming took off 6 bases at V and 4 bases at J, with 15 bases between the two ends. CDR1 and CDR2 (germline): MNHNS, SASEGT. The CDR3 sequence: CASSELTEFYGYTF. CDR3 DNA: TGTGCCAGCAGCGAACTAACAGAATTCTATGGCTACACCTTC.

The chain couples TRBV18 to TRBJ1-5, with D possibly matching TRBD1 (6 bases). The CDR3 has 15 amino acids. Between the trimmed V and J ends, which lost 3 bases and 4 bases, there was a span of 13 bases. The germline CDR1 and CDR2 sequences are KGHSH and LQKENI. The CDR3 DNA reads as TGTGCCAGCTCACCCGAGGCAGGGGCAAATCAGCCCCAGCATTTT. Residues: CASSPEAGANQPQHF.

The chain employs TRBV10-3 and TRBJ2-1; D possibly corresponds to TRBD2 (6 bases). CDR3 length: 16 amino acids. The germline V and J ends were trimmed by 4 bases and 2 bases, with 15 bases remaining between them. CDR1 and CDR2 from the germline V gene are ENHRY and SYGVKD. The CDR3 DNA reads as TGTGCCATCAGTGCGCGGGCCTGGGAGGCCTACAATGAGCAGTTCTTC. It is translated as CAISARAWEAYNEQFF.

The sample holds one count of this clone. DNA for the CDR3: TGTGCCAGCCGAACAGGGTTTCGAGAAGCTTTCTTT. Translated: CASRTGFREAFF. The chain employs TRBV28 and TRBJ1-1, with D maybe TRBD1 (6 bases). CDR3 length equals 12 residues. Trimming left V 8 bases short and J 8 bases short, with 15 bases between. Germline-derived CDR1 and CDR2 are MDHEN and SYDVKM.

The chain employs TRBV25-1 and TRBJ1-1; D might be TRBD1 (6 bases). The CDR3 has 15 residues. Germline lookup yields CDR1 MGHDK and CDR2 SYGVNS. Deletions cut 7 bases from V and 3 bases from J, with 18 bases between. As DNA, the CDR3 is TGTGCCAGCAACCACAGGGCGGCCCTGGACACTGAAGCTTTCTTT. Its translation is CASNHRAALDTEAFF.

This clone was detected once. DNA of the CDR3: TGTGCCAGCAGCTTATGGGGGACAAGCTACGAGCAGTACTTC. Its translation is CASSLWGTSYEQYF. This rearrangement joins TRBV7-9 to TRBJ2-7, with a tentative D call TRBD1 (6 bases). This CDR3 is 14 amino acids long. The germline V and J ends were trimmed by 2 bases and 3 bases, with 11 bases remaining between them. In germline, CDR1 is SEHNR, CDR2 FQNEAQ (reference sequence).

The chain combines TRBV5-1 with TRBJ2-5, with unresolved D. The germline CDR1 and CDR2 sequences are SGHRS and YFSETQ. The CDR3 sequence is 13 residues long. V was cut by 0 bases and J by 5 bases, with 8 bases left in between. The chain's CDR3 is CASSLVVRETQYF. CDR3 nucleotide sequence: TGCGCCAGCAGCTTGGTAGTACGGGAGACCCAGTACTTC.

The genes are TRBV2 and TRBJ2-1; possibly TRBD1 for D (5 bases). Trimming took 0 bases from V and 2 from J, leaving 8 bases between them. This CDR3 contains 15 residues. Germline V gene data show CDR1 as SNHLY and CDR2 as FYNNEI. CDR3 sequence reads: CASSEAGEAYNEQFF. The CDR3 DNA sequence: TGTGCCAGCAGTGAAGCAGGGGAAGCCTACAATGAGCAGTTCTTC.

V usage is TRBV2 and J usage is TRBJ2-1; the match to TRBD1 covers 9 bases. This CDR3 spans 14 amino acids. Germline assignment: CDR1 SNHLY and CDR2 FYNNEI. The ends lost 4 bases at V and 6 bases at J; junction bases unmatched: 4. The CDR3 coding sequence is TGTGCCAGCAGTGGGGGACAGGGCCTCAATGAGCAGTTCTTC. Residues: CASSGGQGLNEQFF.

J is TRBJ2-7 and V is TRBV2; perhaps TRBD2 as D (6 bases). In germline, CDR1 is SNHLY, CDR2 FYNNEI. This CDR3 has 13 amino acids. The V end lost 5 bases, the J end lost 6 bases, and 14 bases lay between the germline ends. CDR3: CASSLREKVEQYF. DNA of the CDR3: TGTGCCAGCAGTCTCCGGGAGAAGGTCGAGCAGTACTTC. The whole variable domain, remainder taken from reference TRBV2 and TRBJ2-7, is EPEVTQTPSHQVTQMGQEVILRCVPISNHLYFYWYRQILGQKVEFLVSFYNNEISEKSEIFDDQFSVERPDGSNFTLKIRSTKLEDSAMYFCASSLREKVEQYFGPGTRLTVT.

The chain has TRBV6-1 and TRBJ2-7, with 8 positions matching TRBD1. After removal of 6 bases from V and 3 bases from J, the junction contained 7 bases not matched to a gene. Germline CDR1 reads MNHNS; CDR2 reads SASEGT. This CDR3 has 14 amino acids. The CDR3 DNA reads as TGTGCCAGCAGCGGACAGGGAGCTAGCTACGAGCAGTACTTC. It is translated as CASSGQGASYEQYF.

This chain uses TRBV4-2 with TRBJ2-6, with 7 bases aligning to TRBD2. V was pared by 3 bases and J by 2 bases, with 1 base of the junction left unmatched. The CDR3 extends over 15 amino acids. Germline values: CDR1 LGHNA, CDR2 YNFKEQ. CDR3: CASSQGGAGANVLTF. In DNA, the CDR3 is TGTGCCAGCAGCCAGGGGGGGGCTGGGGCCAACGTCCTGACTTTC.

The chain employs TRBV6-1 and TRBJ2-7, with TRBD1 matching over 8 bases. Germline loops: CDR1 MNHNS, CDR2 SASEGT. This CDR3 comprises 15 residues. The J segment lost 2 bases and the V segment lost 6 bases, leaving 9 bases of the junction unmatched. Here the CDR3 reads CASREFQGAPYEQYF. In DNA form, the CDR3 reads TGTGCCAGCAGGGAATTTCAGGGGGCCCCCTACGAGCAGTACTTC.